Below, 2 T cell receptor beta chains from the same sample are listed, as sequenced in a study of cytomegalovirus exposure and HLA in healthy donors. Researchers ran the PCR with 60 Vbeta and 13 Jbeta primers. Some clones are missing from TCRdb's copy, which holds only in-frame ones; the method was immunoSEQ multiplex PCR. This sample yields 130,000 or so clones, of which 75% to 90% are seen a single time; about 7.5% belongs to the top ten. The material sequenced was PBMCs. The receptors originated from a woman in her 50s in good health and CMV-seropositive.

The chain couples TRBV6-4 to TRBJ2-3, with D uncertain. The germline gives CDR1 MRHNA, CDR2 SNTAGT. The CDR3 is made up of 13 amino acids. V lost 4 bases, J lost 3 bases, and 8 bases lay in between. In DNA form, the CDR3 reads TGTGCCAGCAGTGTTGAGGAAACAGATACGCAGTATTTT. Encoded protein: CASSVEETDTQYF.

CDR3 sequence (DNA): TGTGCCAGCAGTTTAGACAACTCCTACGAGCAGTACTTC. It yields the protein CASSLDNSYEQYF. The rearrangement joins TRBV27 to TRBJ2-7; D remains ambiguous. Between the trimmed V and J ends, which lost 2 bases and 0 bases, there was a span of 5 bases. This CDR3 has 13 amino acids. Per germline, CDR1 MNHEY and CDR2 SMNVEV (reference sequence).